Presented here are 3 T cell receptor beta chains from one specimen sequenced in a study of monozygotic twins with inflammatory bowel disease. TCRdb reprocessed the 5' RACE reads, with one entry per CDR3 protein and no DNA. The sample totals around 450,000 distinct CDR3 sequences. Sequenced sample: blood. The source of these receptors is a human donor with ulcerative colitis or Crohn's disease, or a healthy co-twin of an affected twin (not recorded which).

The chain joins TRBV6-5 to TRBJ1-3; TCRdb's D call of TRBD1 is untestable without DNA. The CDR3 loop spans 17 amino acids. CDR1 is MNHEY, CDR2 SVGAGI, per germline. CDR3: CASSYSTQGFSGNTIYF.

This chain's CDR3 is CASGPLGYGYTF. The V and J genes are TRBV7-2 and TRBJ1-2. Germline CDR1 and CDR2: SGHTA and FQGNSA. This CDR3 is built from 12 residues.

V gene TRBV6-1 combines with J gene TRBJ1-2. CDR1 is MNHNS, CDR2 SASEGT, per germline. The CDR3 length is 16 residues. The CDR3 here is CASRASQGSMDYGYTF.